What follows are 20 T cell receptor beta chains derived from one specimen sequenced in a study of cytomegalovirus exposure and HLA in healthy donors. The method was immunoSEQ multiplex PCR; TCRdb's version includes in-frame clones alone and lacks a portion of them. The table lists some 130,000 clones, approximately 80% of them singletons. Source material: PBMCs. The receptors stem from a man aged 25 to 40 in good health and CMV-seropositive.

The chain employs TRBV10-3 and TRBJ1-1, with TRBD1 as a possible D gene (6 bases). The CDR3 has 15 residues. V was clipped by 2 bases and J by 4 bases, with 14 bases between them. In germline, CDR1 is ENHRY, CDR2 SYGVKD. This chain's CDR3 is CAISEAGDMGTEAFF. DNA of the CDR3: TGTGCCATCAGTGAGGCCGGGGACATGGGCACTGAAGCTTTCTTT.

V usage is TRBV20-1 and J usage is TRBJ2-7; no reliable D call. Germline CDR1 is DFQATT and CDR2 is SNEGSKA (reference sequence). Trimming removed 5 bases at V and 4 bases at J, with 9 bases between. The CDR3 is made up of 11 amino acids. CDR3: CSAVTEYEQYF. The CDR3 nucleotides read TGCAGTGCTGTTACAGAGTACGAGCAGTACTTC.

This clone was observed many times. CDR3 DNA: TGTGCCAGCACCCCAGGGGGACTCGAGACCCAGTACTTC. It translates to CASTPGGLETQYF. J is TRBJ2-5 and V is TRBV6-6; possible D gene TRBD1, 7 bases. The germline gives CDR1 MNHNY, CDR2 SVGAGI (reference sequence). Trimming stripped 7 bases from V and 5 bases from J, with 14 bases between. The CDR3 sequence is 13 residues long.

V is TRBV2 and J is TRBJ2-1, with D perhaps TRBD1 (6 bases). The CDR3 has 15 residues. Germline V gene sequence: CDR1 SNHLY, CDR2 FYNNEI. V was trimmed by 6 bases and J by 3 bases, leaving 15 bases between them. CDR3 DNA: TGTGCCAGCAGCCGCCCACAGGGCTTCTACAATGAGCAGTTCTTC. Translating it yields CASSRPQGFYNEQFF.

The chain combines TRBV7-9 with TRBJ1-2, with D perhaps matching TRBD1 (5 bases). This CDR3 spans 13 amino acids. Germline V gene data show CDR1 as SEHNR and CDR2 as FQNEAQ (reference sequence). V lost 5 bases and J 8 bases, leaving 15 bases between the germline ends. The chain's CDR3 is CASSPSGEGGYTF. CDR3 DNA sequence: TGTGCCAGCAGCCCCTCGGGGGAAGGAGGCTACACCTTC.

The J gene is TRBJ2-1, the V gene TRBV6-6; 8 nucleotides agree with TRBD2. From germline, CDR1 is MNHNY and CDR2 SVGAGI (reference sequence). The CDR3 has 15 amino acids. The V gene end was trimmed by 2 bases and the J gene end by 10 bases; junction bases not matched to a gene: 10. CDR3 amino acids: CASSYTDAGGGEQFF. CDR3 coding DNA: TGTGCCAGCAGTTACACTGACGCGGGGGGAGGGGAGCAGTTCTTC.

This clone was seen only once. V is TRBV7-2 and J is TRBJ2-3, with D perhaps matching TRBD2 (7 bases). This CDR3 has 14 residues. Germline V gives CDR1 SGHTA, CDR2 FQGNSA. V was clipped by 5 bases and J by 0 bases, with 9 bases between them. The CDR3: CASSGGASTDTQYF. CDR3 nucleotide sequence: TGTGCCAGCAGCGGGGGGGCTAGCACAGATACGCAGTATTTT. Full variable domain (outside the CDR3, taken from reference TRBV7-2 and TRBJ2-3): GAGVSQSPSNKVTEKGKDVELRCDPISGHTALYWYRQSLGQGLEFLIYFQGNSAPDKSGLPSDRFSAERTGGSVSTLTIQRTQQEDSAVYLCASSGGASTDTQYFGPGTRLTVL.

The rearrangement joins TRBV6-1 to TRBJ2-7; 7 bases match TRBD1. V gave up 7 bases and J gave up 4 bases; unmatched junction bases: 13. The CDR3 has 15 residues. The germline V gene encodes CDR1 MNHNS and CDR2 SASEGT. CDR3 residues: CASKINRGEGYEQYF. The CDR3 nucleotides read TGTGCCAGCAAAATCAACAGGGGAGAAGGGTACGAGCAGTACTTC.

V is TRBV15 and J is TRBJ1-3; the D gene is possibly TRBD1 (6 bases). The CDR3 sequence is 17 residues long. V was clipped by 0 bases and J by 6 bases, with 18 bases between them. Germline V gene lookup returns CDR1 LNHNV and CDR2 YYDKDF (reference sequence). CDR3: CATSRDHRDNLVNTIYF. As DNA, the CDR3 is TGTGCCACCAGCAGAGACCACCGGGACAATCTCGTAAACACCATATATTTT.

The chain couples TRBV5-4 to TRBJ2-3, with TRBD1 matching 8 bases. The CDR3 runs to 15 residues. Germline-derived CDR1 and CDR2 are SGHNT and YYREEE (reference sequence). V lost 3 bases to trimming and J lost 4 bases; unmatched junction nucleotides: 7. CDR3 DNA sequence: TGTGCCAGCAGCTCCGGACAGGGTCGGGCAGATACGCAGTATTTT. It is translated as CASSSGQGRADTQYF.

This sequence joins TRBV10-3 and TRBJ2-5, with a tentative D call TRBD1 (6 bases). The CDR3 runs to 14 residues. V lost 3 bases and J lost 6, with 14 bases in between. The V gene's germline CDR1 is ENHRY and CDR2 SYGVKD. The CDR3 region is CAISDLQGPQTQYF. CDR3 nucleotides: TGTGCCATCAGTGACCTACAGGGTCCGCAGACCCAGTACTTC.

The CDR3 sequence: CASSLRLAGWTDTQYF. The CDR3 nucleotides are TGTGCCAGCAGCCTAAGACTAGCGGGGTGGACAGATACGCAGTATTTT. The chain joins TRBV13 to TRBJ2-3; 11 nucleotides agree with TRBD2. V lost 5 bases to trimming and J lost 3 bases; unmatched junction nucleotides: 7. Germline values: CDR1 PRHDT, CDR2 FYEKMQ (reference sequence). The CDR3 contains 16 residues.

The chain carries TRBV4-1 and TRBJ2-2; 9 bases fit TRBD2. The ends lost 4 bases at V and 4 bases at J; junction bases unmatched: 10. The CDR3 covers 17 residues. CDR1 is MGHRA, CDR2 YSYEKL, per germline. Written as DNA, the CDR3 is TGCGCCAGCAGCCTTCTTGCGGGGGGGGCTAGCACCGGGGAGCTGTTTTTT. Its translation: CASSLLAGGASTGELFF.

This clone was observed once. The rearrangement joins TRBV29-1 to TRBJ2-3; 14 positions match TRBD2. CDR1 and CDR2 (germline): SQVTM, ANQGSEA. The V and J ends lost 6 bases and 0 bases, in that order; junction bases with no gene match: 11. The CDR3 has 18 amino acids. Here the CDR3 DNA reads TGCAGCGTCACCGGGACTAGCGGGAGAGGGGCTAGCACAGATACGCAGTATTTT. This sequence encodes CSVTGTSGRGASTDTQYF.

The rearrangement joins TRBV1 to TRBJ2-7; the D call TRBD1 from the table was never checked on the DNA. TRBV1 is tagged as a pseudogene. The CDR3 covers 16 residues. CDR3: CTSSQFERSGEYEQYF. CDR3 bases: TGCACCAGCAGCCAATTCGAAAGGTCAGGTGAATACGAGCAGTACTTC.

The gene calls are TRBV5-5 and TRBJ1-4; D call uncertain. Germline V gene lookup returns CDR1 SGHKS and CDR2 YYEKEE (reference sequence). The V and J ends lost 0 bases and 6 bases respectively, with 9 bases between them. The CDR3 contains 14 residues. Here the CDR3 DNA reads TGTGCCAGCAGCTTGGGAACATCATATGAAAAACTGTTTTTT. Residues: CASSLGTSYEKLFF.

The chain employs TRBV2 and TRBJ1-1, with 7 bases fitting TRBD1. V was pared by 5 bases and J by 1 base, with 4 bases of the junction left unmatched. This CDR3 region has 14 residues. Germline-derived CDR1 and CDR2 are SNHLY and FYNNEI. CDR3 DNA: TGTGCCAGCAGTTTCGACAGGGAGAACACTGAAGCTTTCTTT. Residues: CASSFDRENTEAFF.

This clone was observed a single time. The chain links TRBV4-3 to TRBJ2-3; 13 positions match TRBD2. The ends lost 0 bases at V and 4 bases at J; junction bases unmatched: 13. Germline-derived CDR1 and CDR2 are LGHNA and YSLEER. The CDR3 has 20 residues. The CDR3 nucleotides read TGCGCCAGCAGCCAAGATCGGGGGACTAGCGGGGCGGCGGCCGCAGATACGCAGTATTTT. Protein product: CASSQDRGTSGAAAADTQYF.

The V gene is TRBV5-4, the J gene TRBJ1-1, with D maybe TRBD1 (6 bases). The CDR3 loop spans 14 amino acids. Per germline, CDR1 SGHNT and CDR2 YYREEE (reference sequence). V was cut by 2 bases and J by 3 bases, with 11 bases left in between. The CDR3 loop is CASSFQGRDTEAFF. CDR3 nucleotides: TGTGCCAGCAGCTTCCAGGGGCGGGACACTGAAGCTTTCTTT. Full variable domain (outside the CDR3, taken from reference TRBV5-4 and TRBJ1-1): ETGVTQSPTHLIKTRGQQVTLRCSSQSGHNTVSWYQQALGQGPQFIFQYYREEENGRGNFPPRFSGLQFPNYSSELNVNALELDDSALYLCASSFQGRDTEAFFGQGTRLTVV.

In its sample, this clone was seen a few times. V is TRBV6-5 and J is TRBJ1-2; no firm D call. This CDR3 is 13 amino acids long. Trimming took 5 bases from V and 12 from J, leaving 19 bases between them. Germline CDR1 is MNHEY and CDR2 is SVGAGI. CDR3 region: CASSTTQQLTHTF. The CDR3 DNA follows: TGTGCCAGCAGTACAACCCAACAGCTCACTCACACCTTC.